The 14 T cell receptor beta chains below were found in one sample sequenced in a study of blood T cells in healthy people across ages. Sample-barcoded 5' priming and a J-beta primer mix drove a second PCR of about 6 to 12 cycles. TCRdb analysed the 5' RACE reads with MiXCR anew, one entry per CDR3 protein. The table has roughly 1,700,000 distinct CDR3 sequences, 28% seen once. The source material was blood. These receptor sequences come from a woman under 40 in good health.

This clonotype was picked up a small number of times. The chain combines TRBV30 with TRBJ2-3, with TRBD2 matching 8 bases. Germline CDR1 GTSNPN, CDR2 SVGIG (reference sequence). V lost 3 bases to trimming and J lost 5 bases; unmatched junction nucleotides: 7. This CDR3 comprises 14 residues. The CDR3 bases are TGTGCCTGGAGACGGGGGGGCCTGGGAGATACGCAGTATTTT. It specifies CAWRRGGLGDTQYF.

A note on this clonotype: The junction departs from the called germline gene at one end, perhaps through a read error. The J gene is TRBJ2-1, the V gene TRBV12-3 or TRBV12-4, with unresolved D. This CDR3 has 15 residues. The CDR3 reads CASRGRRRSYNEQFF. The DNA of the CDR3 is TGTGCCAGCAGGGGCAGACGGCGCTCCTACAATGAACAGTTCTTC.

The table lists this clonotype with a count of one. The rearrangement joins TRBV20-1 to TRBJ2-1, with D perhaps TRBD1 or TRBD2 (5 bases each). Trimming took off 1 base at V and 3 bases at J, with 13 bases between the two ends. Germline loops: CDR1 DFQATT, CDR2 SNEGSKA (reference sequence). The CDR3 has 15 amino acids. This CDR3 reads CSARGGRTLYNEQFF. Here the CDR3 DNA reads TGCAGTGCTAGAGGGGGACGGACCCTCTACAATGAGCAGTTCTTC.

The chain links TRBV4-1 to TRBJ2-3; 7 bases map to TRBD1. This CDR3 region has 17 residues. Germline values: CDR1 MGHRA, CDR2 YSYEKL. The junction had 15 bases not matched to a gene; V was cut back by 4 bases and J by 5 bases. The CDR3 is CASSPSRGQANGDTQYF. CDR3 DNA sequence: TGCGCCAGCAGCCCTTCTAGGGGGCAGGCTAATGGAGATACGCAGTATTTT.

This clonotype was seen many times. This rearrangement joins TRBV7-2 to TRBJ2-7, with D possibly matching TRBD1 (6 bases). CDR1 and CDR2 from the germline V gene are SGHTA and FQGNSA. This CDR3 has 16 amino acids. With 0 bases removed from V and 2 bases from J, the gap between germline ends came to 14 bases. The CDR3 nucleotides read TGTGCCAGCAGCTTAGCGCTCGGACAGTCGACCTACGAGCAGTACTTC. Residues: CASSLALGQSTYEQYF.

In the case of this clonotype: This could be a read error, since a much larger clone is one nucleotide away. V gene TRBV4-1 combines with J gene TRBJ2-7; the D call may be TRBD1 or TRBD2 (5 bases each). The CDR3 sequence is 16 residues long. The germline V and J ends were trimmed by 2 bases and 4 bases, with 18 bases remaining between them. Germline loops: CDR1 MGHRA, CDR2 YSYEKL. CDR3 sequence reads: CASSQNPGRGFYEQYF. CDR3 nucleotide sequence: TGCGCCAGCAGCCAAAATCCGGGACGGGGATTTTACGAGCAGTACTTC.

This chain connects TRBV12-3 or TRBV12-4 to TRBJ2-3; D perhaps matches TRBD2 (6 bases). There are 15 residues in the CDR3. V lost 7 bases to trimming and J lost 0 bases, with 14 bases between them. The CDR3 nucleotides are TGTGCCAGCATCCAAGGGACTCTTAGCACAGATACGCAGTATTTT. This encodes CASIQGTLSTDTQYF.

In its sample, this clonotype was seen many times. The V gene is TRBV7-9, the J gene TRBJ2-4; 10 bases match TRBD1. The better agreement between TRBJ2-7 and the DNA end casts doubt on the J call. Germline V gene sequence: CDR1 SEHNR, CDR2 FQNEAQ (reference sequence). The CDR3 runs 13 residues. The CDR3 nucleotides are TGTGCCAGCAGCGGGACAGGGGAATACGAGCAGTACTTC. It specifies CASSGTGEYEQYF.

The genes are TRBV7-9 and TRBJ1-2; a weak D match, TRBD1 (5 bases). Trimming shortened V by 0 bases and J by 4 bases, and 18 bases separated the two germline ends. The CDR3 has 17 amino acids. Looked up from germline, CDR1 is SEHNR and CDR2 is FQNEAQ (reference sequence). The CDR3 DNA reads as TGTGCCAGCAGCTTAGCGGGGACCGGACGCCGGGGCTATGGCTACACCTTC. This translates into CASSLAGTGRRGYGYTF.

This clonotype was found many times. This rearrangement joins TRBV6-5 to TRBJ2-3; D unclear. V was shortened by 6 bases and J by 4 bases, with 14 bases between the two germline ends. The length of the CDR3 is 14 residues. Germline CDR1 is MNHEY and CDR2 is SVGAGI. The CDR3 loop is CASRIVILADTQYF. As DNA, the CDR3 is TGTGCCAGCAGGATTGTAATTTTGGCAGATACGCAGTATTTT.

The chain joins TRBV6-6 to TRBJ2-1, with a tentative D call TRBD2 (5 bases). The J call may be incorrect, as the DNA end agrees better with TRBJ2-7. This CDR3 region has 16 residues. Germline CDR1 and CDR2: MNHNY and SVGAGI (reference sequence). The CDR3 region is CASSSKRMSSYNEQYF. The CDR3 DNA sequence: TGTGCCAGCAGTAGCAAGCGGATGAGCTCCTACAATGAGCAGTACTTC.

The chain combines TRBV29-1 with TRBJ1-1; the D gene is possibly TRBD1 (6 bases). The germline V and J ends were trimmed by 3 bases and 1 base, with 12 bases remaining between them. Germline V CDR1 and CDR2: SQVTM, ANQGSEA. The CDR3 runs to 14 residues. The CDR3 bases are TGCAGCGTTGATTTAACAGGGAAGAACACTGAAGCTTTCTTT. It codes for CSVDLTGKNTEAFF. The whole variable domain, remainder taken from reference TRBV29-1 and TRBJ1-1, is SAVISQKPSRDICQRGTSLTIQCQVDSQVTMMFWYRQQPGQSLTLIATANQGSEATYESGFVIDKFPISRPNLTFSTLTVSNMSPEDSSIYLCSVDLTGKNTEAFFGQGTRLTVV.

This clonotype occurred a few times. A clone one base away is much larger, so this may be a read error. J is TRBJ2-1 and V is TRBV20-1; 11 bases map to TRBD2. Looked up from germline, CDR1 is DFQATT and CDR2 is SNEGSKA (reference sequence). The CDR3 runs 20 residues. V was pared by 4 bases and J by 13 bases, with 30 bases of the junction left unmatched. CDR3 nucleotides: TGCAGTGCTAAGAGGTTAGCGGGAGGGCTGATCGAGTCCAGGCAAGAGACCCAGTTCTTC. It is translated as CSAKRLAGGLIESRQETQFF.

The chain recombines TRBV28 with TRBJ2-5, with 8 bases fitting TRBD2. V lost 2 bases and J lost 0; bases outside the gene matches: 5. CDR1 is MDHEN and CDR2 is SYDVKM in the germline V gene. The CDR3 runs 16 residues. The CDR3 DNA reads TGTGCCAGCAGTTTAGAAGCGGGGGTGAACCAAGAGACCCAGTACTTC. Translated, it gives CASSLEAGVNQETQYF.